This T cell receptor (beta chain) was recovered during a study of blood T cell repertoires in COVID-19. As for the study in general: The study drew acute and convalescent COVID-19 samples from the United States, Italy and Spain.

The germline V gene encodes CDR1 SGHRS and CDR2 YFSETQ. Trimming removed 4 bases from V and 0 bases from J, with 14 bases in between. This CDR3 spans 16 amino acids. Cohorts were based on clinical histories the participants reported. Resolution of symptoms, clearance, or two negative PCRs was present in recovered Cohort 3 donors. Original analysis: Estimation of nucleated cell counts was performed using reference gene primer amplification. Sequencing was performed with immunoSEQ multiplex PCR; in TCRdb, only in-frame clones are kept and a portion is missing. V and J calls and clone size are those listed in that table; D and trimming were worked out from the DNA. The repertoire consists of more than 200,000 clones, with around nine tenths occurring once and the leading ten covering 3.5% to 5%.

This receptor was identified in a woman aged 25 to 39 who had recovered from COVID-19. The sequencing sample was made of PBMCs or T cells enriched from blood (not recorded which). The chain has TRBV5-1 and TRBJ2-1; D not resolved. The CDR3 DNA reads TGCGCCAGCAGCCGCCAATCCCGGAGCTCCTACAATGAGCAGTTCTTC. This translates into CASSRQSRSSYNEQFF.